This TCR beta chain was documented in a study of blood T cell repertoires in COVID-19. This clone has a handful of counts. This CDR3 comprises 14 residues. With 4 bases clipped from V and 10 bases from J, the junction kept 10 bases outside the gene matches. Germline V lookup: CDR1 MNHNY, CDR2 SVGAGI (reference sequence). Generated by immunoSEQ multiplex PCR, the TCRdb table keeps only in-frame clones and is missing some. This sample carries over 85,000 clones, approximately 86% of them seen once, and the ten largest clones take roughly 5.1%. This sequence joins TRBV6-6 and TRBJ2-4, with 7 bases that match TRBD1. Sample: peripheral blood. This receptor was taken from a man aged 40-49 years with acute or convalescent COVID-19. CDR3 region: CASSSGTASKIQYF. CDR3 DNA: TGTGCCAGCAGTTCCGGGACAGCCTCTAAAATTCAGTACTTC.